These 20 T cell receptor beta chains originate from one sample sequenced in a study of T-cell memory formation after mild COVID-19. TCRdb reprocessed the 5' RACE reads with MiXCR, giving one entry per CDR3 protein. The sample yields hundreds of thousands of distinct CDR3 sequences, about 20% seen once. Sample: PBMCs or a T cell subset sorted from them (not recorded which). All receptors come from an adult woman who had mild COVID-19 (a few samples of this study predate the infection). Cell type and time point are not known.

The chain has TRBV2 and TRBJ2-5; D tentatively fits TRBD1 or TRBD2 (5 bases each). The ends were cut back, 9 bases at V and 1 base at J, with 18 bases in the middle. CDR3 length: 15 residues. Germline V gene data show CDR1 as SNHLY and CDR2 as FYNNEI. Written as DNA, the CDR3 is TGTGCCAGTGGGCCGAGAGGGGCGGCCCAAGAGACCCAGTACTTC. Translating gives CASGPRGAAQETQYF.

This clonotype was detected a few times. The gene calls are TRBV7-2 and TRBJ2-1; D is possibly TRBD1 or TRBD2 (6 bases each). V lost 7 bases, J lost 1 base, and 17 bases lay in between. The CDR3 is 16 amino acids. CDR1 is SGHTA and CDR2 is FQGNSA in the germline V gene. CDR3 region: CASTERGAESYNEQFF. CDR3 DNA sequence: TGTGCCAGCACTGAAAGGGGGGCAGAGTCCTACAATGAGCAGTTCTTC.

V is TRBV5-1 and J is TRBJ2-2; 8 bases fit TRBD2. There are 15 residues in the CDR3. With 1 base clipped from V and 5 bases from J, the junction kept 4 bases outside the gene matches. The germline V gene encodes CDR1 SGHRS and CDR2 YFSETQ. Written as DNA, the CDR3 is TGCGCCAGCAGCTTGCTCGGGGGGGATACCGGGGAGCTGTTTTTT. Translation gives CASSLLGGDTGELFF.

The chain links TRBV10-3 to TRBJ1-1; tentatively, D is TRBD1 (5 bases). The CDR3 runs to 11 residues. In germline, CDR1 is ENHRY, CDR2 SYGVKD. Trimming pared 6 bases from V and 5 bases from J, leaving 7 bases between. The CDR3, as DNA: TGTGCCATCAGAGGGGATACTGAAGCTTTCTTT. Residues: CAIRGDTEAFF.

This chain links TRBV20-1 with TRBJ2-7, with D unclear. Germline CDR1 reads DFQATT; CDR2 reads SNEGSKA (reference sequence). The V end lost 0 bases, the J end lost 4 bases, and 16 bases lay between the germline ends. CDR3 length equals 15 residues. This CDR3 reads CSARDVVIKGYEQYF. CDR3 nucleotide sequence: TGCAGTGCTAGAGACGTCGTTATCAAGGGATACGAGCAGTACTTC.

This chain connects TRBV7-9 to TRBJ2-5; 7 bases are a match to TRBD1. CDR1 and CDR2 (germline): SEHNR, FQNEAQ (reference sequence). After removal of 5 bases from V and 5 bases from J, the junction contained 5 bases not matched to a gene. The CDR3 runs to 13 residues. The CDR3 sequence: CASSLTGTETQYF. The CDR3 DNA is TGTGCCAGCAGCCTGACAGGGACGGAGACCCAGTACTTC.

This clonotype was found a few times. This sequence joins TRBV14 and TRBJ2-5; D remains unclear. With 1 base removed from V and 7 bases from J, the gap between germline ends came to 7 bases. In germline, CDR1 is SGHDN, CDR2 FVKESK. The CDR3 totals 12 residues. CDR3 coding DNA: TGTGCCAGCAGCCAAGTGAGCAGGACCCAGTACTTC. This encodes CASSQVSRTQYF.

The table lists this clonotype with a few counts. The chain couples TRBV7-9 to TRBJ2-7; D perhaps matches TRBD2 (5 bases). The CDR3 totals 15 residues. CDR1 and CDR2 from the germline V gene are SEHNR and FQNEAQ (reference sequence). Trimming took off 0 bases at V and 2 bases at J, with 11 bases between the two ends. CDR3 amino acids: CASSLAGEGPYEQYF. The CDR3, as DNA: TGTGCCAGCAGCTTAGCGGGAGAAGGTCCCTACGAGCAGTACTTC.

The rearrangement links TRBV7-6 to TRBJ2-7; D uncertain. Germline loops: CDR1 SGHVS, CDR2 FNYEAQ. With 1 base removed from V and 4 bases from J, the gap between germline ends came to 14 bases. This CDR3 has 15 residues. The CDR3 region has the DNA TGTGCCAGCAGCTTAGAAGGTGTGGGTGCGTACGAGCAGTACTTC. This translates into CASSLEGVGAYEQYF.

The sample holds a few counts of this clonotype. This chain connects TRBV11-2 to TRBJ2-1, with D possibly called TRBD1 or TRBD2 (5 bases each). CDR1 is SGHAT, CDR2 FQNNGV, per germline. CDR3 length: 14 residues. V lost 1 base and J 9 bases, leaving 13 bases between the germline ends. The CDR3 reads CASSLGRERFEQFF. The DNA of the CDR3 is TGTGCCAGCAGCTTAGGCAGGGAGAGGTTTGAGCAGTTCTTC. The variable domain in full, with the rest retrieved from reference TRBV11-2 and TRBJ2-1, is EAGVAQSPRYKIIEKRQSVAFWCNPISGHATLYWYQQILGQGPKLLIQFQNNGVVDDSQLPKDRFSAERLKGVDSTLKIQPAKLEDSAVYLCASSLGRERFEQFFGPGTRLTVL.

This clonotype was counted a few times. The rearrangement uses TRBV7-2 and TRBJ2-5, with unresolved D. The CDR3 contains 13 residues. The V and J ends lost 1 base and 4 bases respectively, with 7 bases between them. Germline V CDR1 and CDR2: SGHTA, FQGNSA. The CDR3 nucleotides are TGTGCCAGCAGCTTAGATTTGGTAGAGACCCAGTACTTC. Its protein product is CASSLDLVETQYF.

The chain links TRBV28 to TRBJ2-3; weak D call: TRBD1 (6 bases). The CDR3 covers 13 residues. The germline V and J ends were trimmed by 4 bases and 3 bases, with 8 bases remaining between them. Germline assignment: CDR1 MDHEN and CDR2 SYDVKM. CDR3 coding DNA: TGTGCCAGCAGTTCAGGGGCAACAGATACGCAGTATTTT. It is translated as CASSSGATDTQYF.

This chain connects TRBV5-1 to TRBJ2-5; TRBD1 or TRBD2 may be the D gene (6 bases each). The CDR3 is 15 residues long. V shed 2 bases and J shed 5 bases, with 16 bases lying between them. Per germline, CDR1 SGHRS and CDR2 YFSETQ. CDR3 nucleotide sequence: TGCGCCAGCAGCTTAGGGGCAGGGGAGGCCGAGACCCAGTACTTC. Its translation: CASSLGAGEAETQYF.

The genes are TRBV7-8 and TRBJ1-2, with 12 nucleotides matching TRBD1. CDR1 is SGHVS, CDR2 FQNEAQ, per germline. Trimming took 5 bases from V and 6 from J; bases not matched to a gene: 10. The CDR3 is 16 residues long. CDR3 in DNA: TGTGCCAGCAGCAGCCGGGACAGGGGGCGCAAGGATGGCTACACCTTC. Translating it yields CASSSRDRGRKDGYTF.

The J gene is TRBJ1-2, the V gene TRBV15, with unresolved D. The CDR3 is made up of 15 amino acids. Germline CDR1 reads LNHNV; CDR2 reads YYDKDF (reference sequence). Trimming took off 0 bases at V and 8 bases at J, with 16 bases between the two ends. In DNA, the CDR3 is TGTGCCACCAGCAGAGATTTTGTCGACGGTAGGGGCTACACCTTC. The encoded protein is CATSRDFVDGRGYTF.

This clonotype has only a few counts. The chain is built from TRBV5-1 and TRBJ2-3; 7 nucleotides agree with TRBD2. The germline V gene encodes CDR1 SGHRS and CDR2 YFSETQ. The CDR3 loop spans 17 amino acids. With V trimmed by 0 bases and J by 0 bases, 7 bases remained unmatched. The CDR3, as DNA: TGCGCCAGCAGCTTGGTGAAGCGGGGACCTAGCACAGATACGCAGTATTTT. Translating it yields CASSLVKRGPSTDTQYF.

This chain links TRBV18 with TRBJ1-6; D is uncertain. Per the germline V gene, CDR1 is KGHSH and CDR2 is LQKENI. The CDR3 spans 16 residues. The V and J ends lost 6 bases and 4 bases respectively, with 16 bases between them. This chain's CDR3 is CASSLQADRYNSPLHF. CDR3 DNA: TGTGCCAGCTCGCTTCAGGCGGACCGATATAATTCACCCCTCCACTTT.

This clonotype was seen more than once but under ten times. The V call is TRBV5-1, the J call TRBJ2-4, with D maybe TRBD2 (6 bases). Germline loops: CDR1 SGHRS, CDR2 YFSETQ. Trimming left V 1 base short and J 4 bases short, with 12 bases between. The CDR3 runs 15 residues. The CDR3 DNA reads TGCGCCAGCAGCTTGAACACCGCGGGGAAAAACATTCAGTACTTC. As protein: CASSLNTAGKNIQYF.

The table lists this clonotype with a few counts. The CDR3 DNA sequence: TGTGCCAGCAGGACAGGGTCGGGGGCTTTCTTT. It specifies CASRTGSGAFF. The chain is built from TRBV12-3 or TRBV12-4 and TRBJ1-1; 7 bases align to TRBD1. V was clipped by 6 bases and J by 11 bases; unmatched bases: 6. The length of the CDR3 is 11 residues.

The CDR3 nucleotides are TGTGCCAGCAGCCCTCGGTGGTCCGCGACCTACGAGCAGTACTTC. Protein: CASSPRWSATYEQYF. The chain couples TRBV11-1 to TRBJ2-7; the D is unclear. The CDR3 contains 15 residues. The germline V gene encodes CDR1 SGHAT and CDR2 FQDESV (reference sequence). V was cut by 5 bases and J by 2 bases, with 16 bases left in between.